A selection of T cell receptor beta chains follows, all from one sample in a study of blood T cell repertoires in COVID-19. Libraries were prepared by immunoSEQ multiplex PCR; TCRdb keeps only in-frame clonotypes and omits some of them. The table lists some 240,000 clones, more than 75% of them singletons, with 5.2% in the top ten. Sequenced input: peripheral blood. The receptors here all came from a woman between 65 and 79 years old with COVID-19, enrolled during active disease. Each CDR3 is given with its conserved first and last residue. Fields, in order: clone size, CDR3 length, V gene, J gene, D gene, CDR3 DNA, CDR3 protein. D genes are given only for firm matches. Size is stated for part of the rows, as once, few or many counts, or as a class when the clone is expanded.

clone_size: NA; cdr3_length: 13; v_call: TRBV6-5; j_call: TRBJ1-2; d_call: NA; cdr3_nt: TGTGCCAGCAGGACGGGGGGAAGCGGGGGCTACACCTTC; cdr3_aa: CASRTGGSGGYTF
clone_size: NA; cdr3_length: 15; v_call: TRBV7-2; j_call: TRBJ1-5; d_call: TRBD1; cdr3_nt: TGTGCCAGCAGCCAGCAACAGGGGTTGAATCAGCCCCAGCATTTT; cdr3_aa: CASSQQQGLNQPQHF
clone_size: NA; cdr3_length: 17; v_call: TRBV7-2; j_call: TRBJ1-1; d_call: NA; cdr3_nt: TGTGCCAGCAGCCCGTCCCTTGACAGAGTGTTTACTACTGAAGCTTTCTTT; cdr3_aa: CASSPSLDRVFTTEAFF
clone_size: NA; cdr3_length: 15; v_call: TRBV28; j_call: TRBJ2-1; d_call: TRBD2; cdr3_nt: TGTGCCAGCAGCCCGGCCGGGAGGGGGGGGAATGAGCAGTTCTTC; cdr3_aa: CASSPAGRGGNEQFF
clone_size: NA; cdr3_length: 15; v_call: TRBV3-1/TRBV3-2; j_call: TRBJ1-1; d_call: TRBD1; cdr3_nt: TGTGCCAGCAGCCACCCAAAGCAGGGGGGCACTGAAGCTTTCTTT; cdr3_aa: CASSHPKQGGTEAFF
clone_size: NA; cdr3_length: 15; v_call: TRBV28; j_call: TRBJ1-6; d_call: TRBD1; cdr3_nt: TGTGCCAGCAGCCGCCGGACAGGGGCAAATTCACCCCTCCACTTT; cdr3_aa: CASSRRTGANSPLHF
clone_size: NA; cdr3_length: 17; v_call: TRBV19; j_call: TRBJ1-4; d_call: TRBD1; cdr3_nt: TGTGCCAGTAGTATGTACAAGGCGGGACAGGGAAATGAAAAACTGTTTTTT; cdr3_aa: CASSMYKAGQGNEKLFF
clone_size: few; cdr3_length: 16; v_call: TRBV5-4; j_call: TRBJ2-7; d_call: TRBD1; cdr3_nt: TGTGCCAGCAGGCCGGGCGGGACAGGGGACCCCTACGAGCAGTACTTC; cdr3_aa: CASRPGGTGDPYEQYF
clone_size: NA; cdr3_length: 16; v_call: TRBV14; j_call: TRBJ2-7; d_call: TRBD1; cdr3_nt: TGTGCCAGCAGCCAACTCAGGACAGGGCGGGGTCAAAAGCAGTACTTC; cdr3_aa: CASSQLRTGRGQKQYF
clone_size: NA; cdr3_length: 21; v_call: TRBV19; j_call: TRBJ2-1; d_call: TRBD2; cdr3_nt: TGTGCCAGTAGTATAGCTGGGACTAGCGGGAGGGCCCCGAGCTCCTACAATGAGCAGTTCTTC; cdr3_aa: CASSIAGTSGRAPSSYNEQFF
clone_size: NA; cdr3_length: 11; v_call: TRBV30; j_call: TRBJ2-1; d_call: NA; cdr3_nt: TGTGCCTGGAGTGTGGGCATTGAGCAGTTCTTC; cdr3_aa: CAWSVGIEQFF
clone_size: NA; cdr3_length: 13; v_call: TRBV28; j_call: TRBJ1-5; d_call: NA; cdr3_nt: TGTGCCAGCAGGGGACTCCTTAATCAGCCCCAGCATTTT; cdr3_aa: CASRGLLNQPQHF
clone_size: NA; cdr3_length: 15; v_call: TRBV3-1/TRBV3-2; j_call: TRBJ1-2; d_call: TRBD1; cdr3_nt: TGTGCCAGCAGGTTACAGGGGGCATCGTCCTATGGCTACACCTTC; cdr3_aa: CASRLQGASSYGYTF